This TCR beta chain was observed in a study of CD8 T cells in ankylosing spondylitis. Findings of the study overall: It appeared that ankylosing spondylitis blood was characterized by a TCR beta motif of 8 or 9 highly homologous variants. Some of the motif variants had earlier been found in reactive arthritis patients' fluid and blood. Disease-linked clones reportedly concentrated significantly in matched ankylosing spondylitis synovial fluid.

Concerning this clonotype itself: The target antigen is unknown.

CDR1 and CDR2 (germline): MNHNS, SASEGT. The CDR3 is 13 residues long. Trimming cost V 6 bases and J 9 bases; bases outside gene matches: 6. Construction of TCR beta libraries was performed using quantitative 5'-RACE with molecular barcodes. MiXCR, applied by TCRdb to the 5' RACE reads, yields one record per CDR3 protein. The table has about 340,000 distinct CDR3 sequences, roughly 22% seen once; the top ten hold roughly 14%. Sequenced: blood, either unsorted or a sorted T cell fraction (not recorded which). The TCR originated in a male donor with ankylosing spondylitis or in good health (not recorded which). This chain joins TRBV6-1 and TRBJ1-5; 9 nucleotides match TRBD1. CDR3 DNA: TGTGCCAGCAGCCCGGGACAGGGCTGGCCCCAGCATTTT. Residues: CASSPGQGWPQHF.